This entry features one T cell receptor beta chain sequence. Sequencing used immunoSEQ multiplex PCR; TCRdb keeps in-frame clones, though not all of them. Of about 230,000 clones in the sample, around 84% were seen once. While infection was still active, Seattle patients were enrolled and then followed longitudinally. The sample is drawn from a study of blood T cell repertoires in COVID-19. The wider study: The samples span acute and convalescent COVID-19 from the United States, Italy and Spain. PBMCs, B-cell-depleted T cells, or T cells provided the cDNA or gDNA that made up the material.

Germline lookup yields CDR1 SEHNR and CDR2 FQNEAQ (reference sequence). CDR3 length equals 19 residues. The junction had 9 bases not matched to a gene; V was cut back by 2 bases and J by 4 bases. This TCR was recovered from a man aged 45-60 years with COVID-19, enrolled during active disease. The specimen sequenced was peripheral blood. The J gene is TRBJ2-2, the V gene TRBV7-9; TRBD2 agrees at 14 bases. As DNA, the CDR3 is TGTGCCAGCAGCTTAATCGGACTAGCGGGAGGATCTTCCACCGGGGAGCTGTTTTTT. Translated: CASSLIGLAGGSSTGELFF.